This T cell receptor beta chain was recorded in a study of neurological immune-mediated disorders. MiXCR was run by TCRdb on the 5' RACE reads, yielding one entry per CDR3 protein. The repertoire holds over 50,000 distinct CDR3 sequences, around 3.1% seen once, with approximately 5.8% in the top ten. The ends lost 6 bases at V and 4 bases at J; junction bases unmatched: 10. CDR3 size: 15 residues. Many counts were recorded for this clonotype. Material for sequencing was PBMCs. The chain carries TRBV12-3 or TRBV12-4 and TRBJ1-1; 8 positions match TRBD1. The TCR was taken from a man aged 40-55 years with multiple sclerosis. CDR3 sequence reads: CASSGAGGAGTEAFF. The CDR3 DNA is TGTGCCAGCAGCGGAGCAGGGGGCGCGGGCACTGAAGCTTTCTTT.